This T cell receptor (beta chain) is drawn from a study of blood T cell repertoires in COVID-19. CDR3 length: 13 residues. V lost 5 bases to trimming and J lost 2 bases; unmatched junction nucleotides: 2. Germline CDR1 reads SNHLY; CDR2 reads FYNNEI. Using immunoSEQ multiplex PCR, the repertoire was profiled, and TCRdb retains in-frame clones only, with some absent. The data contain 300,000 or so clones, about 88% of them singletons. This receptor was obtained from a man aged 55 to 70 who had recovered from COVID-19. Source material: PBMCs or T cells enriched from blood (not recorded which). The chain employs TRBV2 and TRBJ1-1, with TRBD1 matching 7 bases. In DNA form, the CDR3 reads TGTGCCAGCAGTACAGGGGAAAACACTGAAGCTTTCTTT. It specifies CASSTGENTEAFF.